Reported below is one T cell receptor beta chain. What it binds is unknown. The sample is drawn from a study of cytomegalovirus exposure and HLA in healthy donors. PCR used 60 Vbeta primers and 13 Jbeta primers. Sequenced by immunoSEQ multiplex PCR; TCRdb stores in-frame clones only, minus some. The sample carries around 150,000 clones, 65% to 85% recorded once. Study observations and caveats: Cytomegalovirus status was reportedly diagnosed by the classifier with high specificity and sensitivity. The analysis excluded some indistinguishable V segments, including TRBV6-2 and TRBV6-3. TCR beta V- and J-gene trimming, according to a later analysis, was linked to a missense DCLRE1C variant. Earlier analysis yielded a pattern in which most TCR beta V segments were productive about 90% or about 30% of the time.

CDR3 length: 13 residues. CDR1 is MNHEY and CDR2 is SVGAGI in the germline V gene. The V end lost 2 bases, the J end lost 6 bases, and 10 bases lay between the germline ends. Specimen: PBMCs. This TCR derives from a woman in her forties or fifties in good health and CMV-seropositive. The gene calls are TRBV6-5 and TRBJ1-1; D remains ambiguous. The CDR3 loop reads CASSYEVYAEAFF. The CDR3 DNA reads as TGTGCCAGCAGTTACGAGGTCTACGCTGAAGCTTTCTTT.